This is a list of T cell receptor beta chains from one sample in a study of regulatory T cells in long-lasting Graves disease. Using its own MiXCR run on the multiplex PCR reads, TCRdb lists one record per CDR3 protein. The sample has approximately 350,000 distinct CDR3 sequences; roughly 17% are singletons. These same data were also listed under a study on T cells in Graves' hyperthyroidism and ophthalmopathy.

The sample in question was peripheral blood mononuclear cells (PBMCs), obtained at new diagnosis, from a patient treated with antithyroid drugs. These receptors were collected from a woman aged 18-35 years with Graves disease. Each CDR3 is given with its conserved first and last residue. A D gene is named only where the DNA matches it firmly. A clone size is listed for some rows: how often the clone was seen (once, few, many), or a class if it is expanded.

V gene	J gene	D gene	clone size	CDR3 protein	CDR3 DNA
TRBV7-8	TRBJ2-5	TRBD2	few	CASSLWRGVEETQYF	TGTGCCAGCAGCTTATGGCGGGGGGTAGAAGAGACCCAGTACTTC
TRBV5-1	TRBJ1-1	NA	many	CASRDLGGDTEAFF	TGCGCCAGCAGGGATCTAGGGGGGGACACTGAAGCTTTCTTT
TRBV5-1	TRBJ2-6	TRBD2	many	CASSRLAGTSGANVLTF	TGCGCCAGCAGCCGACTAGCGGGAACCTCTGGGGCCAACGTCCTGACTTTC
TRBV5-1	TRBJ2-3	NA	many	CASSEGVDADTQYF	TGCGCCAGCAGTGAGGGAGTTGATGCAGATACGCAGTATTTT
TRBV20-1	TRBJ2-1	TRBD2	NA	CSAWSGLAGGHNEQFF	TGCAGTGCGTGGTCGGGACTAGCGGGGGGGCACAATGAGCAGTTCTTC
TRBV20-1	TRBJ2-7	TRBD1	many	CSASDDRDGQYF	TGCAGTGCAAGCGATGACAGGGACGGGCAGTACTTC
TRBV29-1	TRBJ1-1	NA	NA	CSVERGGGGTEAFF	TGCAGCGTTGAGAGGGGAGGTGGAGGTACTGAAGCTTTCTTT
TRBV28	TRBJ1-6	NA	NA	CASSQGQNNSPLHF	TGTGCCAGCAGCCAGGGCCAGAATAATTCACCCCTCCACTTT
TRBV12-3/TRBV12-4	TRBJ1-1	NA	many	CASSFGAGLDRTEAFF	TGTGCCAGCAGTTTCGGGGCAGGGCTCGATCGAACTGAAGCTTTCTTT
TRBV13	TRBJ1-1	TRBD1	few	CASSLIQGARDTEAFF	TGTGCCAGCAGCTTAATACAGGGGGCAAGGGACACTGAAGCTTTCTTT
TRBV20-1	TRBJ2-5	TRBD2	many	CSARVGGGPGETQYF	TGCAGTGCCAGGGTTGGGGGAGGGCCCGGAGAGACCCAGTACTTC
TRBV30	TRBJ2-1	TRBD2	few	CAWSVFTGGPSRVFNEQFF	TGTGCCTGGAGTGTATTCACGGGAGGGCCATCCAGGGTTTTCAATGAGCAGTTCTTC
TRBV20-1	TRBJ2-5	NA	NA	CSARGADGRETQYF	TGCAGTGCTAGAGGAGCGGACGGCCGGGAGACCCAGTACTTC
TRBV3-1	TRBJ2-3	TRBD2	few	CASSQRIAGGPTDTQYF	TGTGCCAGCAGCCAACGGATAGCGGGGGGGCCGACAGATACGCAGTATTTT
TRBV20-1	TRBJ2-7	NA	many	CSAMDFERVHEQYF	TGCAGTGCTATGGATTTTGAGCGGGTCCACGAGCAGTACTTC
TRBV24-1	TRBJ2-5	TRBD2	many	CATSDGLAGETQYF	TGTGCCACCAGTGACGGACTAGCGGGAGAGACCCAGTACTTC
TRBV6-1	TRBJ1-2	NA	NA	CASSRQLNYGYTF	TGTGCCAGCAGCAGACAGCTGAACTATGGCTACACCTTC
TRBV29-1	TRBJ1-2	NA	NA	CSVEWITNYGYTF	TGCAGCGTTGAATGGATTACTAACTATGGCTACACCTTC
TRBV15	TRBJ1-4	TRBD1	NA	CATSRHAGTGDEKLFF	TGTGCCACCAGCAGACACGCCGGGACAGGGGATGAAAAACTGTTTTTT
TRBV5-1	TRBJ1-3	NA	few	CASSLSGYYPSSGNTIYF	TGCGCCAGCAGCTTGTCCGGCTACTACCCAAGCTCTGGAAACACCATATATTTT
TRBV6-1	TRBJ1-2	NA	NA	CASRFDRSGYGYTF	TGTGCCAGCAGATTCGACAGGAGTGGCTATGGCTACACCTTC
TRBV28	TRBJ2-7	NA	many	CASSYRRLGVEQYF	TGTGCCAGCAGTTATAGGCGCTTGGGGGTTGAGCAGTACTTC
TRBV12-3/TRBV12-4	TRBJ1-1	NA	many	CASSFQFNTEAFF	TGTGCCAGCAGTTTCCAGTTTAACACTGAAGCTTTCTTT